The 32 T cell receptor beta chains below all came from one sample that was sequenced in a study of T cell responses to AZD1222 COVID-19 vaccine. Sequenced by immunoSEQ multiplex PCR; TCRdb stores in-frame clones only, minus some. The table shows about 94,000 clones, with 88% occurring only once. The input for sequencing was peripheral blood, taken 28 days after the second AZD1222 dose. The source of these receptors is an adult who received the AZD1222 COVID-19 vaccine.

This rearrangement joins TRBV7-2 to TRBJ2-1; 8 bases map to TRBD2. The V gene end was trimmed by 6 bases and the J gene end by 2 bases; junction bases not matched to a gene: 6. Germline CDR1 is SGHTA and CDR2 is FQGNSA. This CDR3 region has 15 residues. CDR3: CASRVSGETYNEQFF. CDR3 nucleotides: TGTGCCAGCAGAGTTAGCGGGGAGACCTACAATGAGCAGTTCTTC.

V gene TRBV28 combines with J gene TRBJ2-7, with D hard to call. CDR1 is MDHEN and CDR2 is SYDVKM in the germline V gene. The CDR3 totals 12 residues. The V end lost 5 bases, the J end lost 3 bases, and 8 bases lay between the germline ends. The CDR3 bases are TGTGCCAGCAGTGAGATGAACTACGAGCAGTACTTC. It yields the protein CASSEMNYEQYF.

The CDR3 protein is CASSHRQGRGENTIYF. The CDR3 DNA reads TGTGCCAGCAGTCACAGACAGGGGCGAGGAGAAAACACCATATATTTT. V gene TRBV6-2 or TRBV6-3 combines with J gene TRBJ1-3; TRBD1 matches 8 bases. The germline gives CDR1 MNHEY, CDR2 SVGEGT. J was trimmed by 6 bases and V by 5 bases; bases with no gene match: 12. This CDR3 has 16 residues.

The chain combines TRBV20-1 with TRBJ1-3; D call uncertain. Germline V CDR1 and CDR2: DFQATT, SNEGSKA (reference sequence). The CDR3 runs 11 residues. The V end was cut by 5 bases, the J end by 7 bases, with 9 bases between. CDR3 protein: CSARLWNTIYF. The CDR3 nucleotides are TGCAGTGCTCGGCTATGGAACACCATATATTTT.

The chain combines TRBV4-1 with TRBJ2-5; a possible D gene is TRBD2 (6 bases). CDR3 length equals 17 residues. V shed 3 bases and J shed 1 base, with 18 bases lying between them. Germline V CDR1 and CDR2: MGHRA, YSYEKL. The CDR3 sequence: CASSQTQDGGIQETQYF. Written as DNA, the CDR3 is TGCGCCAGCAGCCAGACGCAGGACGGCGGGATCCAAGAGACCCAGTACTTC.

The CDR3 is CASSLQRDTEAFF. For the CDR3, the DNA is TGTGCCAGCAGCTTACAGCGGGACACTGAAGCTTTCTTT. J is TRBJ1-1 and V is TRBV7-8; unclear D gene. V was pared by 2 bases and J by 3 bases, with 7 bases between. The CDR3 length is 13 residues. CDR1 is SGHVS and CDR2 is FQNEAQ in the germline V gene.

The chain couples TRBV7-2 to TRBJ2-2, with 11 positions matching TRBD2. Germline CDR1 is SGHTA and CDR2 is FQGNSA. The CDR3 contains 15 residues. V lost 6 bases to trimming and J lost 3 bases; unmatched junction nucleotides: 3. The CDR3 region is CASRLAGAYTGELFF. As DNA, the CDR3 is TGTGCCAGCAGACTAGCGGGGGCGTACACCGGGGAGCTGTTTTTT.

This clone was counted a single time. J is TRBJ2-1 and V is TRBV30, with D hard to call. The germline CDR1 and CDR2 sequences are GTSNPN and SVGIG (reference sequence). Deletions cut 4 bases from V and 10 bases from J, with 23 bases between. The CDR3 runs 15 residues. This CDR3 is CAWNAELLHTSEQFF. The CDR3 DNA is TGTGCCTGGAATGCGGAGCTTCTCCACACCAGCGAGCAGTTCTTC.

The V gene is TRBV5-6, the J gene TRBJ1-1; TRBD1 might be the D (5 bases). With 4 bases removed from V and 4 bases from J, the gap between germline ends came to 11 bases. From germline, CDR1 is SGHDT and CDR2 YYEEEE. The CDR3 length is 13 residues. As DNA, the CDR3 is TGTGCCAGCAGCACCCCAGGGAGCACTGAAGCTTTCTTT. It encodes CASSTPGSTEAFF.

The chain recombines TRBV7-2 with TRBJ1-2, with D unresolved. Germline lookup yields CDR1 SGHTA and CDR2 FQGNSA. The germline V and J ends were trimmed by 2 bases and 0 bases, with 4 bases remaining between them. There are 13 residues in the CDR3. The DNA of the CDR3 is TGTGCCAGCAGCTTATGGGCTAACTATGGCTACACCTTC. This translates into CASSLWANYGYTF.

The chain combines TRBV6-5 with TRBJ1-1, with no clear D. V lost 9 bases and J lost 4, with 15 bases in between. Germline CDR1 reads MNHEY; CDR2 reads SVGAGI. This CDR3 is 13 amino acids long. In nucleotides, the CDR3 is TGTGCCAGTCTAGGGAGGGATGTCACTGAAGCTTTCTTT. It encodes CASLGRDVTEAFF.

Written as DNA, the CDR3 is TGTGCCAGTAGTTTTAAGGGACTAGCGGGTTTCGGGGAGCTGTTTTTT. Encoded protein: CASSFKGLAGFGELFF. The chain joins TRBV19 to TRBJ2-2, with 12 bases that match TRBD2. The trim removed 5 bases at V and 7 bases at J, leaving 8 bases unmatched. This CDR3 is 16 amino acids long. Germline values: CDR1 LNHDA, CDR2 SQIVND (reference sequence).

The chain links TRBV28 to TRBJ1-5, with a possible D match to TRBD1 (5 bases). The CDR3 totals 14 residues. From germline, CDR1 is MDHEN and CDR2 SYDVKM. Trimming removed 8 bases at V and 4 bases at J, with 15 bases between. The CDR3: CASGEGRKNQPQHF. The CDR3 nucleotides read TGTGCCAGCGGGGAGGGACGGAAAAATCAGCCCCAGCATTTT.

V gene TRBV29-1 combines with J gene TRBJ2-6; D is ambiguous. The V gene's germline CDR1 is SQVTM and CDR2 ANQGSEA. With 4 bases removed from V and 0 bases from J, the gap between germline ends came to 7 bases. The CDR3 is made up of 14 amino acids. CDR3 bases: TGCAGCGTTGGTGGTGGCTCTGGGGCCAACGTCCTGACTTTC. This translates into CSVGGGSGANVLTF.

V gene TRBV9 combines with J gene TRBJ2-1; 13 bases fit TRBD2. V shed 3 bases and J 6 bases; nucleotides not matched to a gene: 6. CDR1 SGDLS and CDR2 YYNGEE come from the germline V gene. The CDR3 is made up of 16 amino acids. CDR3 sequence reads: CASSASGTSGTNEQFF. CDR3 coding DNA: TGTGCCAGCAGCGCCTCCGGGACTAGCGGGACCAATGAGCAGTTCTTC. Combining the CDR3 with reference TRBV9 and TRBJ2-1 gives the whole variable domain DSGVTQTPKHLITATGQRVTLRCSPRSGDLSVYWYQQSLDQGLQFLIQYYNGEERAKGNILERFSAQQFPDLHSELNLSSLELGDSALYFCASSASGTSGTNEQFFGPGTRLTVL.

This clone was seen ten or more times. The chain combines TRBV19 with TRBJ1-5; possible D gene TRBD1, 6 bases. The CDR3 spans 15 residues. V was cut by 5 bases and J by 10 bases, with 21 bases left in between. Germline values: CDR1 LNHDA, CDR2 SQIVND (reference sequence). The DNA of the CDR3 is TGTGCCAGTAGTTGGGCCGGGACACTGGAGTACCCCCAGCATTTT. This encodes CASSWAGTLEYPQHF.

In nucleotides, the CDR3 is TGCGCCAGCAGCGAGACCGGTCTAGCCGGGTATGGCTACACCTTC. The encoded protein is CASSETGLAGYGYTF. This chain joins TRBV5-1 and TRBJ1-2; no clear D. CDR3 length: 15 amino acids. CDR1 and CDR2 from the germline V gene are SGHRS and YFSETQ. Deletions cut 4 bases from V and 5 bases from J, with 18 bases between.

The J gene is TRBJ1-3, the V gene TRBV29-1; 10 bases match TRBD1. The V gene's germline CDR1 is SQVTM and CDR2 ANQGSEA. Trimming took 4 bases from V and 3 from J; bases not matched to a gene: 9. The CDR3 spans 16 residues. The CDR3 protein is CSVVPGTGESGNTIYF. DNA of the CDR3: TGCAGCGTTGTTCCCGGGACAGGGGAAAGTGGAAACACCATATATTTT.

The chain employs TRBV9 and TRBJ2-3; 15 positions match TRBD2. Germline V gene data show CDR1 as SGDLS and CDR2 as YYNGEE. The J segment lost 0 bases and the V segment lost 3 bases, leaving 5 bases of the junction unmatched. The CDR3 length is 18 residues. The CDR3 DNA follows: TGTGCCAGCAGCGCCGGGACTAGCGGGGGGATTAGCACAGATACGCAGTATTTT. Protein: CASSAGTSGGISTDTQYF.

V is TRBV4-1 and J is TRBJ1-1; D is undetermined. The CDR3 has 13 amino acids. Germline CDR1 is MGHRA and CDR2 is YSYEKL. V lost 2 bases and J lost 1, with 5 bases in between. CDR3 region: CASSQRRNTEAFF. CDR3 sequence (DNA): TGCGCCAGCAGCCAAAGGCGGAACACTGAAGCTTTCTTT.

The J gene is TRBJ1-1, the V gene TRBV29-1; tentative D call: TRBD1 (6 bases). There are 12 residues in the CDR3. Germline-derived CDR1 and CDR2 are SQVTM and ANQGSEA. The germline V and J ends were trimmed by 5 bases and 3 bases, with 10 bases remaining between them. In DNA, the CDR3 is TGCAGCGTTCTACAGGGAGACACTGAAGCTTTCTTT. It yields the protein CSVLQGDTEAFF.

This clone has a single count. The J gene is TRBJ1-2, the V gene TRBV5-1; D is uncertain. This CDR3 region has 17 residues. The germline V gene has CDR1 SGHRS and CDR2 YFSETQ. Trimming took off 2 bases at V and 0 bases at J, with 17 bases between the two ends. CDR3 sequence: CASSFQSAGTANYGYTF. The DNA of the CDR3 is TGCGCCAGCAGCTTTCAGTCGGCAGGTACAGCTAACTATGGCTACACCTTC.

The chain uses TRBV28 and TRBJ1-5, with 7 bases lining up with TRBD1. From germline, CDR1 is MDHEN and CDR2 SYDVKM. J gave up 5 bases and V 4 bases, and 17 bases lay outside the gene matches. This CDR3 spans 18 amino acids. DNA for the CDR3: TGTGCCAGCAGTTCTTTAGACAGGGTCCGCATAAATGATCAGCCCCAGCATTTT. Its translation is CASSSLDRVRINDQPQHF.

V usage is TRBV5-6 and J usage is TRBJ1-4; D unclear. The CDR3 loop spans 11 amino acids. Per germline, CDR1 SGHDT and CDR2 YYEEEE. Trimming stripped 2 bases from V and 6 bases from J, with 2 bases between. The CDR3 is CASSLDEKLFF. The CDR3 nucleotides read TGTGCCAGCAGCTTAGATGAAAAACTGTTTTTT.

The CDR3 reads CASSLPSARGYTF. The CDR3 DNA follows: TGTGCCAGCAGCCTCCCGAGCGCCCGGGGCTACACCTTC. The chain employs TRBV7-8 and TRBJ1-2; D not certain. Trimming removed 5 bases at V and 8 bases at J, with 15 bases between. The CDR3 is made up of 13 amino acids. From germline, CDR1 is SGHVS and CDR2 FQNEAQ.

A few counts support this clone. The V call is TRBV5-1, the J call TRBJ1-4; 12 bases are shared with TRBD1. The germline V gene has CDR1 SGHRS and CDR2 YFSETQ. The CDR3 is 15 residues long. Trimming cost V 5 bases and J 7 bases; bases outside gene matches: 6. The CDR3 nucleotides are TGCGCCAGCAGTCATCAGGGACAGGGGGCTGAAAAACTGTTTTTT. It yields the protein CASSHQGQGAEKLFF.

The rearrangement joins TRBV29-1 to TRBJ2-6, with TRBD1 identical over 8 bases. This CDR3 is built from 17 residues. V lost 7 bases and J lost 2; bases outside the gene matches: 13. Looked up from germline, CDR1 is SQVTM and CDR2 is ANQGSEA. CDR3 in DNA: TGCAGCGCCCACTCCGGGACAGGCGCTGCTGGGGCCAACGTCCTGACTTTC. Amino acid sequence: CSAHSGTGAAGANVLTF.

This clone was counted a few times. The rearrangement joins TRBV6-5 to TRBJ1-5, with no clear D. Germline lookup yields CDR1 MNHEY and CDR2 SVGAGI. The CDR3 consists of 15 residues. Trimming shortened V by 4 bases and J by 2 bases, and 12 bases separated the two germline ends. This CDR3 reads CASSFSGNGNQPQHF. Here the CDR3 DNA reads TGTGCCAGCAGTTTCTCGGGGAATGGCAATCAGCCCCAGCATTTT.

V usage is TRBV29-1 and J usage is TRBJ2-2, with D perhaps assigned TRBD1 or TRBD2 (5 bases each). Germline loops: CDR1 SQVTM, CDR2 ANQGSEA. Trimming left V 7 bases short and J 0 bases short, with 21 bases between. The CDR3 extends over 17 amino acids. CDR3 DNA sequence: TGCAGCGCCGGCTTGGGGGTGGATAGGGCGAACACCGGGGAGCTGTTTTTT. This gives the protein CSAGLGVDRANTGELFF.

There are a few counts of this clone. This chain uses TRBV27 with TRBJ1-1; perhaps TRBD1 as D (5 bases). V dropped 5 bases and J dropped 0 bases, with 10 bases sitting between them. Germline V lookup: CDR1 MNHEY, CDR2 SMNVEV (reference sequence). This CDR3 contains 14 residues. CDR3 coding DNA: TGTGCCAGCAGTCCGGGGACCCTGAACACTGAAGCTTTCTTT. Translation gives CASSPGTLNTEAFF.

The table lists this clone with a few counts. This chain connects TRBV6-2 or TRBV6-3 to TRBJ2-3, with D possibly TRBD2 on 7 matching bases. Trimming left V 2 bases short and J 2 bases short, with 8 bases between. The CDR3 sequence is 14 residues long. Per the germline V gene, CDR1 is MNHEY and CDR2 is SVGEGT. CDR3 protein: CASSYGGATDTQYF. The DNA of the CDR3 is TGTGCCAGCAGTTACGGGGGGGCCACAGATACGCAGTATTTT.

This chain links TRBV9 with TRBJ2-7, with a weak D call TRBD2 (5 bases). The CDR3 runs to 15 residues. Looked up from germline, CDR1 is SGDLS and CDR2 is YYNGEE. Trimming pared 2 bases from V and 2 bases from J, leaving 14 bases between. The CDR3 loop reads CASSVRAAPTYEQYF. DNA for the CDR3: TGTGCCAGCAGCGTTCGAGCGGCCCCGACCTACGAGCAGTACTTC. Full variable domain (missing parts from reference TRBV9 and TRBJ2-7): DSGVTQTPKHLITATGQRVTLRCSPRSGDLSVYWYQQSLDQGLQFLIQYYNGEERAKGNILERFSAQQFPDLHSELNLSSLELGDSALYFCASSVRAAPTYEQYFGPGTRLTVT.